This TCR beta chain was recorded in a study of TIL therapy for anti-PD-1-resistant metastatic lung cancer. Study information: Tumors were harvested before any PD-1/PD-L1 blockade. Tumors carried a median roughly 1.6 non-synonymous mutations per megabase. Median tumor PD-L1 proportion score was approximately 5.7%.

The immunoSEQ assay was v3. The data were produced by immunoSEQ multiplex PCR, yet TCRdb's version contains in-frame clones alone and is incomplete. The sample comprises 25,000 to 40,000 clones, around three quarters of which are singletons, and 2.7% rests with the top ten. Time point specified: pre-treatment sample, taken before nivolumab and TIL therapy. The CDR3 runs 13 residues. CDR1 SNHLY and CDR2 FYNNEI come from the germline V gene. V was shortened by 8 bases and J by 3 bases, with 13 bases between the two germline ends. Sequenced here: blood, sampled at baseline. V is TRBV2 and J is TRBJ1-1; a possible D gene is TRBD1 (5 bases). This TCR derives from a woman aged 25-85 years with non-small cell lung cancer. The CDR3 spells CASSPQDDTEAFF. The CDR3 bases are TGTGCCAGCTCACCACAGGATGACACTGAAGCTTTCTTT.